What follows is one T cell receptor beta chain and its context. Its specificity is unknown. 5'RACE primed from the constant segment yielded TCR alpha and TCR beta cDNA libraries bearing sample barcodes and UMIs. TCRdb re-called the 5' RACE reads through MiXCR, storing one row per CDR3 protein. The sample carries hundreds of thousands of distinct CDR3 sequences, 20% recorded once. This specimen belongs to a study of T-cell memory formation after mild COVID-19. The overall study: TCR clusters largely stayed donor specific. Findings and limits, study-wide: Later expanders leaned CD4+, whereas day 15 to 85 contracting clones were balanced CD4/CD8.

The CDR3 runs 13 residues. The germline gives CDR1 SGHVS, CDR2 FQNEAQ. V lost 5 bases and J lost 7, with 15 bases in between. V is TRBV7-8 and J is TRBJ2-7; the D call may be TRBD1 or TRBD2 (5 bases each). This TCR was recovered from an adult woman who had mild COVID-19 (a few samples of this study predate the infection). Cell type and time point are not known. The sequenced material came from PBMCs or a T cell subset sorted from them (not recorded which). The CDR3 protein is CASSPGPLREQYF. The CDR3 DNA follows: TGTGCCAGCAGCCCGGGACCTTTAAGAGAGCAGTACTTC.